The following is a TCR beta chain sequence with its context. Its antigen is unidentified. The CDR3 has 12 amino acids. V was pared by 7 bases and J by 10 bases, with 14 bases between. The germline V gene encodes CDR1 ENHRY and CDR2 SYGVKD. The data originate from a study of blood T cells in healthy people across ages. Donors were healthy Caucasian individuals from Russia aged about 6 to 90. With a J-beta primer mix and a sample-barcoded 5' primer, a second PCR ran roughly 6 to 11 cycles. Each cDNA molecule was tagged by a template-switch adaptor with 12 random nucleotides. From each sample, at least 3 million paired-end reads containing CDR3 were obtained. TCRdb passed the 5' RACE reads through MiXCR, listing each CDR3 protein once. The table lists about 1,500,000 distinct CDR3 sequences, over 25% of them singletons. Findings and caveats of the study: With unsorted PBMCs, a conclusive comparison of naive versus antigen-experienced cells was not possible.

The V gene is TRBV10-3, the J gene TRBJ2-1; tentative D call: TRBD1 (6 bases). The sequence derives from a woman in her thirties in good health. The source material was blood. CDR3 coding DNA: TGTGCCATCACTACAGGGTCCTACGAGCAGTTCTTC. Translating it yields CAITTGSYEQFF.